The sequence of this T cell receptor (beta chain) was determined in a study of T cell repertoires and Cas9 in healthy adults (dated by TCRdb to 2016 to 2018). For the wider study: SpCas9-reactive T cells were characterized for multi-effector potency, cytotoxicity and lineage determination within the CD4 and CD8 compartments. This study looked at whether people already carry T cell immunity to the Streptococcus pyogenes Cas9 nuclease (SpCas9), the enzyme used in CRISPR gene editing. What the work shows at the level of the full study, not this receptor alone: In vitro, the proliferation and function of SpCas9-reactive effector T cells were reported to be mitigated by SpCas9-reactive regulatory T cells.

The library relied on the immunoSEQ multiplex PCR assay. This is the immuneACCESS table as TCRdb keeps it, with only in-frame sequences that have V and J called. A part of the clones is gone; compared with another copy, unresolved V genes explain less than half, and the rest is unexplained. In this sample the table shows about 24,000 clones, around 90% of which occur a single time. The top ten clones comprise 0.55% to 0.7% of the sample. Regarding this clone: Its recognized antigen is unknown. No quality values exist for individual bases; no much larger clone is one base distant.

Donors were healthy humans. Sequences were obtained from CD4+ effector T cells (CD127+, CD25-, CD137-, CD154-) from PBMCs; culture status not recorded. The source of this sequence is a human donor in good health.

The base sequence is TGTGCCACCGCACCCCAAGCAGAATGGGAGGGTGAAGCTTTCTTT. Protein translation: CATAPQAEWEGEAFF. Recombination connected TRBV10-3 to TRBJ1-1; there is no confident call for the D gene. The trim is 10 bases for V and 7 bases for J, with a gap of 25 bases between the germline ends. From the cysteine up to the phenylalanine, the CDR3 has a length of 15 residues. The retained sequence is limited to the CDR3, 45 bases, with the frame set at the first base. Looking up the germline V gene yields CDR1 ENHRY and CDR2 SYGVKD.